This TCR beta chain originates from a study of a mutant IDH1 vaccine in newly diagnosed glioma. Background on the study: Averaging approximately 40 years of age, treated patients were around 62% male and 37.5% female.

Stated time point: week 35, safety follow-up. Every vaccine dose comprised 300 ug of mutant IDH1 20-mer peptide plus topical imiquimod. The patients received vaccinations eight times, in weeks 1, 3, 5, 7, 11, 15, 19 and 23. Profiled with immunoSEQ multiplex PCR; TCRdb holds only in-frame clones, not every one. The sample holds roughly 44,000 clones, 81% seen once. Concerning this clone itself: Its antigen is as yet unknown.

Germline values: CDR1 DFQATT, CDR2 SNEGSKA (reference sequence). V was cut by 3 bases and J by 8 bases, with 10 bases left in between. This CDR3 spans 11 amino acids. The input for sequencing was PBMCs, taken from a glioma patient whose treatment included an IDH1 peptide vaccine. The chain recombines TRBV20-1 with TRBJ2-5, with a tentative D call TRBD1 (6 bases). The origin of this receptor is a woman aged 40 to 50 with glioma. Some clones in this sample may be carry-over from other donors' samples. CDR3 loop: CSARGAETQYF. The CDR3 bases are TGCAGTGCTAGGGGGGCGGAAACCCAGTACTTC.